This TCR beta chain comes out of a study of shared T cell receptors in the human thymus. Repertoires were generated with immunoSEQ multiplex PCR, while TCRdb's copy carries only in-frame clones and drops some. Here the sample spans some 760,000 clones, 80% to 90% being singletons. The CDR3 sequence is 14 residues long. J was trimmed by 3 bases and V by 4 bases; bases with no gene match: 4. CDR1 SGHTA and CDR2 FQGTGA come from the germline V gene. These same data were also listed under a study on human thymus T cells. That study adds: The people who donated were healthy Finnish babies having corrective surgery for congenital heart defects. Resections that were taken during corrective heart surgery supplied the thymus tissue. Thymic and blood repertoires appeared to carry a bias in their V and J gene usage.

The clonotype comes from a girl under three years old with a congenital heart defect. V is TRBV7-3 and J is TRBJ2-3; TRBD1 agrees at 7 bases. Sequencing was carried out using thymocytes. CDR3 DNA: TGTGCCAGCAGCTCAGGGGGACCAACAGATACGCAGTATTTT. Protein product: CASSSGGPTDTQYF.